This T cell receptor (beta chain) was identified during a study of post-analysis software for immune sequencing data. The overall study: Patients with relapsing-remitting, secondary progressive and progressive-relapsing multiple sclerosis courses were all represented.

This clonotype has more than one count but fewer than ten. Its antigen is unknown. Study conclusions and caveats: Those samples that were prepared in the same batch co-clustered strongly by F measure. Higher frequency in patients than in controls was seen for several TRBV segments, with TRBV5-6, TRBV5-1 and TRBV20-1 among them. Patients with multiple sclerosis recorded significantly lower normalized Chao1 diversity than controls, the study found.

Built from TCR beta cDNA, the libraries had unique molecular identifiers in them. T cells, roughly 0.95 to 10 million of them, yielded about 500,000 cDNA molecules. Using its own MiXCR run on the PCR reads, TCRdb lists one record per CDR3 protein. The profile shows about 800,000 distinct CDR3 sequences, 30% of them singletons. Germline assignment: CDR1 MNHNS and CDR2 SASEGT. This CDR3 spans 16 amino acids. Trimming removed 2 bases at V and 3 bases at J, with 14 bases between. The chain combines TRBV6-1 with TRBJ2-4; no definite D call. The material sequenced was blood. This clonotype was obtained from a girl aged 5-17 years with multiple sclerosis. CDR3 DNA sequence: TGTGCCAGCAGTGAATATCCACAAAGAATCAAAAACATTCAGTACTTC. Translation gives CASSEYPQRIKNIQYF.